This TCR beta chain was found in a study of T cells in Graves' hyperthyroidism and ophthalmopathy. Amplification yielded TCR beta CDR3 regions, with RNA transcripts as the source. The HTBI set primed first-round TCR CDR3 RT-PCR. TCRdb processed the multiplex PCR reads anew with MiXCR; each CDR3 protein has one entry. The table lists about 300,000 distinct CDR3 sequences, roughly 19% of them singletons. Uncontrolled infection, other autoimmune disease, pregnancy or lactation excluded patients. As for this clonotype: Its antigen remains unidentified.

Germline lookup yields CDR1 LGHNA and CDR2 YSLEER. V was shortened by 4 bases and J by 6 bases, with 17 bases between the two germline ends. The CDR3 covers 15 residues. Study-level results: For ophthalmopathy, model prediction preceded onset by a median approximately 6 months.

The chain combines TRBV4-3 with TRBJ2-3; D gene unclear. The receptor comes from a man between 50 and 59 years old with Graves' ophthalmopathy. The sequenced material came from blood. CDR3 in DNA: TGCGCCAGCAGCCCGCGGACCGTAGCCGGGGATACGCAGTATTTT. Protein: CASSPRTVAGDTQYF.